This TCR beta chain was profiled in a study of OX40 agonist ivuxolimab in advanced cancers. The overall study: Participants, approximately 80% male, averaged approximately 65 years of age, ranging from about 23 to 80. Overall study results and limits: Antigen specificity of clonally expanded peripheral T cells was not established. CD4+ T cells averaged fewer expanded clones than CD8+ T cells.

Regarding this clone: Its antigen is unidentified.

Repertoires were generated with immunoSEQ multiplex PCR, while TCRdb's copy carries only in-frame clones and drops some. The sample yields approximately 44,000 clones, roughly 82% seen once. The CDR3 has 16 residues. The sample consisted of CD4+ or CD8+ T cells sorted from blood, taken in a trial of the OX40 agonist ivuxolimab. This receptor was obtained from an adult with an advanced solid tumor such as melanoma, head and neck, liver or kidney cancer. The V call is TRBV21-1, the J call TRBJ1-5; the table's D call, TRBD1, was not checked against the DNA. TRBV21-1 is given as a pseudogene. CDR3 residues: CASSKGRGGRNQPQHF. The CDR3 nucleotides read TGTGCCAGCAGCAAAGGGAGAGGGGGCCGCAATCAGCCCCAGCATTTT.